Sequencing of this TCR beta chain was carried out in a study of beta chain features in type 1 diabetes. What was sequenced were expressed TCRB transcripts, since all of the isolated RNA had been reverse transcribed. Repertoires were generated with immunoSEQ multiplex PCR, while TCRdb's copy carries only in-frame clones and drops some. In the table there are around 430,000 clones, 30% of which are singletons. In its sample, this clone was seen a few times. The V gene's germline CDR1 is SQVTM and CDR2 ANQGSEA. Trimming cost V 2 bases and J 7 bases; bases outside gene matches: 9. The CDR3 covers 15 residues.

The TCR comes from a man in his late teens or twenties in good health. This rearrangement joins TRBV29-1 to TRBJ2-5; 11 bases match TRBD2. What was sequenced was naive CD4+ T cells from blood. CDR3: CSVERLAGGLGTQYF. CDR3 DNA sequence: TGCAGCGTTGAACGGCTAGCGGGAGGTCTCGGGACCCAGTACTTC.